This is a list of T cell receptor beta chains from one sample in a study of T cell responses to AZD1222 COVID-19 vaccine. Assay used: immunoSEQ multiplex PCR; TCRdb lists only in-frame clones, some missing. The sample includes approximately 100,000 clones, more than 90% of them seen just once. Specimen: peripheral blood, collected on day 0 of AZD1222 vaccination. Receptors originate from an adult in good health. Both conserved end residues are part of each CDR3. D genes are given only for firm matches. Clone size is stated in some rows and not others, as once, few, many or a class when expanded.

v_call	j_call	clone_size	d_call	cdr3_nt	cdr3_aa
TRBV11-3	TRBJ1-6	-	TRBD1	TGTGCCAGCAGCCTCGACAGGGAAGGCTCACCCCTCCACTTT	CASSLDREGSPLHF
TRBV5-6	TRBJ2-3	-	-	TGTGCCAGCAGCTCCCGAGGCAGATACACAGATACGCAGTATTTT	CASSSRGRYTDTQYF
TRBV12-3/TRBV12-4	TRBJ2-5	-	TRBD2	TGTGCCAGCAGTCGAAATCGGGAGGCCCAGTACTTC	CASSRNREAQYF
TRBV6-4	TRBJ2-3	-	TRBD2	TGTGCCAGCAGCCGCGGGGGGGGCACAGATACGCAGTATTTT	CASSRGGGTDTQYF
TRBV20-1	TRBJ1-1	once	-	TGCAGTGCCAACGTTGGCAGCCAGGGTTTCTTT	CSANVGSQGFF
TRBV27	TRBJ1-1	-	-	TGTGCCAGCAGTTTACGGGGCACTGAAGCTTTCTTT	CASSLRGTEAFF
TRBV5-1	TRBJ1-2	-	-	TGCGCCAGCAGCTTGGATGGGGCGAACTATGGCTACACCTTC	CASSLDGANYGYTF
TRBV28	TRBJ2-3	-	TRBD1	TGTGCCAGCAGTACCCCGGGACAGGGAACAGATACGCAGTATTTT	CASSTPGQGTDTQYF
TRBV10-3	TRBJ2-5	-	TRBD1	TGTGCCATCAGTGCCGGGACAGCTAGCCAAGAGACCCAGTACTTC	CAISAGTASQETQYF
TRBV9	TRBJ1-2	-	-	TGTGCCAGCAGCTCGCGTTGGAAGGATGGCTACACCTTC	CASSSRWKDGYTF
TRBV27	TRBJ2-3	-	-	TGTGCCAGCAGTCCCGAGGGCCGAGATACGCAGTATTTT	CASSPEGRDTQYF
TRBV28	TRBJ2-7	-	-	TGTGCCAGCAGGAGGGGGAGCTCCTCCTACGAGCAGTACTTC	CASRRGSSSYEQYF
TRBV28	TRBJ2-7	once	TRBD1	TGTGCCAGCAGTTTACCGGGACAGAACTACGAGCAGTACTTC	CASSLPGQNYEQYF
TRBV27	TRBJ2-2	-	-	TGTGCCAGCAGTCCCTCGGGACTGTCGGAGGGGGAGCTGTTTTTT	CASSPSGLSEGELFF
TRBV5-1	TRBJ1-1	-	-	TGCGCCAGCAGCTTGGCCATCGGGAGGGGAGGCACTGAAGCTTTCTTT	CASSLAIGRGGTEAFF
TRBV12-3/TRBV12-4	TRBJ1-2	-	TRBD1	TGTGCCAGCAGTGGCCAGGGGGAAGGCTACACCTTC	CASSGQGEGYTF
TRBV6-6	TRBJ1-5	-	-	TGTGCCAGCGGACTTAATCAGCCCCAGCATTTT	CASGLNQPQHF
TRBV3-1/TRBV3-2	TRBJ2-3	-	TRBD2	TGTGCCAGCAGCCTTACTGCCGGGACTAGCCACGGAACTAGCACAGATACGCAGTATTTT	CASSLTAGTSHGTSTDTQYF
TRBV6-5	TRBJ2-5	-	-	TGTGCCAGCAGTTACGACAGGCAAGAGACCCAGTACTTC	CASSYDRQETQYF
TRBV7-8	TRBJ1-1	-	-	TGTGCCAGCACCCCCCAAAACGGGATCAGGAACACTGAAGCTTTCTTT	CASTPQNGIRNTEAFF
TRBV11-1	TRBJ2-1	-	-	TGTGCCAGCAGCTTAGCCTCCGCGGGCCCCTACAATGAGCAGTTCTTC	CASSLASAGPYNEQFF
TRBV7-9	TRBJ2-2	-	TRBD1	TGTGCCAGCAGCCCCGGGACAGGGGGCACCGGGGAGCTGTTTTTT	CASSPGTGGTGELFF
TRBV30	TRBJ2-3	-	-	TGTGCCTGGAGTGTAACCGGGGCAGATACGCAGTATTTT	CAWSVTGADTQYF
TRBV30	TRBJ1-1	-	-	TGTGCCTGGAGTGTTCGGTCCCCAGTCACTGAAGCTTTCTTT	CAWSVRSPVTEAFF
TRBV10-3	TRBJ2-2	-	TRBD1	TGTGCCATCAAAAGACAGGGGGCGAACACCGGGGAGCTGTTTTTT	CAIKRQGANTGELFF
TRBV9	TRBJ1-2	-	TRBD1	TGTGCCAGCAGCGTAGAGGACAGGCCATACTATGGCTACACCTTC	CASSVEDRPYYGYTF
TRBV2	TRBJ2-2	-	-	TGTGCCAGCAGTCGTTTACAGGGCCCCGGGGAGCTGTTTTTT	CASSRLQGPGELFF
TRBV6-1	TRBJ2-7	-	-	TGTGCCAGCAGTGTTAGGGGGGGGCGCCCGACCTACGAGCAGTACTTC	CASSVRGGRPTYEQYF
TRBV6-6	TRBJ1-1	-	-	TGTGCCAGCCGCCCAGGGAGGGAAGCCCTGAATTTCTTT	CASRPGREALNFF
TRBV7-2	TRBJ2-7	once	-	TGTGCCAGCAGCTCCCTTTTCCCCTACGAGCAGTACTTC	CASSSLFPYEQYF
TRBV9	TRBJ2-3	-	-	TGTGCCAGCACAAACCGACAGGACACAGATACGCAGTATTTT	CASTNRQDTDTQYF